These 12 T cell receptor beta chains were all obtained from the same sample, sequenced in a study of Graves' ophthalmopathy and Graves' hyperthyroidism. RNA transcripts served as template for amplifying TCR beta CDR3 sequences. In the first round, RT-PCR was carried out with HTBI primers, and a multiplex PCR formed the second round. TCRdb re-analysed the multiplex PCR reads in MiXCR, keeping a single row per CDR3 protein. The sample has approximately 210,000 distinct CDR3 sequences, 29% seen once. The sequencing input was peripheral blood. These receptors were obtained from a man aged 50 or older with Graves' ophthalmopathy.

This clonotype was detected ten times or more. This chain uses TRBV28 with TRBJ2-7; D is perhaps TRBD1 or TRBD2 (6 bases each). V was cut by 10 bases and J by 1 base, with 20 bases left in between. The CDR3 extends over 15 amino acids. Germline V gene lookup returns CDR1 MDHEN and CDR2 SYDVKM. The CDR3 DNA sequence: TGTGCCACCACACCCCCGGGGGCAGGGTCCTACGAGCAGTACTTC. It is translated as CATTPPGAGSYEQYF.

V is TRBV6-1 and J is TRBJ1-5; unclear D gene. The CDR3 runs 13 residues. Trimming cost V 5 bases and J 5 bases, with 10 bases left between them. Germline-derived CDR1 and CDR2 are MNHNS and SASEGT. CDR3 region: CASSLGWDQPQHF. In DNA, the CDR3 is TGTGCCAGCAGTCTAGGTTGGGATCAGCCCCAGCATTTT.

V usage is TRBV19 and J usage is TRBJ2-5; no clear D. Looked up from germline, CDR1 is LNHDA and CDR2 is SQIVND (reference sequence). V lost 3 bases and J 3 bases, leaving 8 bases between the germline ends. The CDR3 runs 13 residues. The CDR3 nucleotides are TGTGCCAGTAGTATTCAACGAGAAGAGACCCAGTACTTC. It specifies CASSIQREETQYF. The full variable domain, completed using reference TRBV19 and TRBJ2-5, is DGGITQSPKYLFRKEGQNVTLSCEQNLNHDAMYWYRQDPGQGLRLIYYSQIVNDFQKGDIAEGYSVSREKKESFPLTVTSAQKNPTAFYLCASSIQREETQYFGPGTRLLVL.

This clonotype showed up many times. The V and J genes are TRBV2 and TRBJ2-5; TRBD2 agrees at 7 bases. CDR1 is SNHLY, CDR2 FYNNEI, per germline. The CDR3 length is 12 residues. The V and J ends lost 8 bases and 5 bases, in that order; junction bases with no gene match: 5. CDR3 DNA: TGTGCCAGCGGGCAGGGAGGGGAGACCCAGTACTTC. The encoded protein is CASGQGGETQYF.

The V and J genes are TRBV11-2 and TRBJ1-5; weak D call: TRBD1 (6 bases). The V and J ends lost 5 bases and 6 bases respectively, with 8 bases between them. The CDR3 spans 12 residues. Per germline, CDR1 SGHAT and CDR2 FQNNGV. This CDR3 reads CASSKGGQPQHF. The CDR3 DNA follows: TGTGCCAGCAGCAAAGGGGGTCAGCCCCAGCATTTT.

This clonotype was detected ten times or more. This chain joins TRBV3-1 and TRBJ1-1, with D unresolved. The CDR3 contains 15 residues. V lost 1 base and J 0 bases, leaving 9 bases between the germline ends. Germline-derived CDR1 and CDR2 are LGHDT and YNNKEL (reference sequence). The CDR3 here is CASSQGPTVNTEAFF. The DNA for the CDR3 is TGTGCCAGCAGCCAAGGCCCCACAGTGAACACTGAAGCTTTCTTT.

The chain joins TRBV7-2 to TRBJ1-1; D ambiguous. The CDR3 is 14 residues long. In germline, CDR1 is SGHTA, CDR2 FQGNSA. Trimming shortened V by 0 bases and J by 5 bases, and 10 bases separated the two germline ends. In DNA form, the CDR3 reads TGTGCCAGCAGCTTAGCAGGGAAGCAGACTGAAGCTTTCTTT. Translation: CASSLAGKQTEAFF.

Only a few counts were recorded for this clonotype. The CDR3 protein is CASSRGGGNYGYTF. CDR3 in DNA: TGTGCCAGCAGCCGCGGAGGGGGTAACTATGGCTACACCTTC. The chain joins TRBV11-2 to TRBJ1-2; weak D call: TRBD1 (6 bases). The CDR3 is made up of 14 amino acids. Per germline, CDR1 SGHAT and CDR2 FQNNGV. The V gene lost 5 bases and the J gene lost 1 base, with 11 bases spanning the gap.

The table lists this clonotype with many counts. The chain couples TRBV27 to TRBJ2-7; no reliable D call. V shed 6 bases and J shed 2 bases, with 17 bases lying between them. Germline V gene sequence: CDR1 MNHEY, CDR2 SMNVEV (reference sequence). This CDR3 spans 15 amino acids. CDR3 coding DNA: TGTGCCAGCAGATCTTACCTGGAACCCACCTACGAGCAGTACTTC. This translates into CASRSYLEPTYEQYF.

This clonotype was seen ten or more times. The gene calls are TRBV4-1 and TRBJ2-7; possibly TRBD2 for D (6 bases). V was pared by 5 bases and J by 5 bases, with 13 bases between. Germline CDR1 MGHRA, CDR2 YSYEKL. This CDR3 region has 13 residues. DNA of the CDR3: TGCGCCAGCAGCTTCAGGACTACGAACGAGCAGTACTTC. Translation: CASSFRTTNEQYF.

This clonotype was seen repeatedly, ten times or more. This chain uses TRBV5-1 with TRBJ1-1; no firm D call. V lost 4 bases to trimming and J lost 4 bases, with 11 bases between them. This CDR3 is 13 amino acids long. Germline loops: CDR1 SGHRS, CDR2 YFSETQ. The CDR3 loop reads CASSPYPTTEAFF. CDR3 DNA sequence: TGCGCCAGCAGCCCCTATCCTACCACTGAAGCTTTCTTT.

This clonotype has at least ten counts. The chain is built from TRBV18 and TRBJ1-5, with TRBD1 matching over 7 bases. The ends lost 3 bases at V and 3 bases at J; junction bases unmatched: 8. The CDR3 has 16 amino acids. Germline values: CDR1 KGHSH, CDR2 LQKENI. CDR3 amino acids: CASSPSPGTVNQPQHF. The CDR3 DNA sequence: TGTGCCAGCTCACCGTCTCCCGGGACAGTCAATCAGCCCCAGCATTTT.